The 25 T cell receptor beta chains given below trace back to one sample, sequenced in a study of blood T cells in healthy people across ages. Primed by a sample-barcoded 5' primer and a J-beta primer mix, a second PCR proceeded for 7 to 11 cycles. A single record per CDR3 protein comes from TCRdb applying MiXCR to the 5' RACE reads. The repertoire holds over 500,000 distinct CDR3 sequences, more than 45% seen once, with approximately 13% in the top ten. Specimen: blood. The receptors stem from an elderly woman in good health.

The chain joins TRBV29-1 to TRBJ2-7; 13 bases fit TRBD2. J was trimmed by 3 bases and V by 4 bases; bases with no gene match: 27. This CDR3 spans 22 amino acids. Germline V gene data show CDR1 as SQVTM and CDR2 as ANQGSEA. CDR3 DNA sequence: TGCAGCGTTGGAGCTCGGGACACACCGGGACTAGCGGGGCCTTTGATTATCTACGAGCAGTACTTC. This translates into CSVGARDTPGLAGPLIIYEQYF.

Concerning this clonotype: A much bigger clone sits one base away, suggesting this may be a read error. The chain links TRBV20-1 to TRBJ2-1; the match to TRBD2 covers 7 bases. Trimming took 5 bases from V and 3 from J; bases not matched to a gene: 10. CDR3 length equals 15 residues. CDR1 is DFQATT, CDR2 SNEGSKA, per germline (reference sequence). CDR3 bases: TGCAGTGCTGGCCCCAGGACTAGACTCTACAATGAGCAGTTCTTC. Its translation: CSAGPRTRLYNEQFF.

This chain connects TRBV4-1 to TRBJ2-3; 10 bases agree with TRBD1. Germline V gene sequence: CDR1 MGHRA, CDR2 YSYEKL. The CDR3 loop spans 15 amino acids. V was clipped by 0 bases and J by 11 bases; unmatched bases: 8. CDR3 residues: CASSQEGTGVGGQYF. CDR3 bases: TGCGCCAGCAGCCAAGAAGGGACAGGGGTGGGCGGGCAGTATTTT.

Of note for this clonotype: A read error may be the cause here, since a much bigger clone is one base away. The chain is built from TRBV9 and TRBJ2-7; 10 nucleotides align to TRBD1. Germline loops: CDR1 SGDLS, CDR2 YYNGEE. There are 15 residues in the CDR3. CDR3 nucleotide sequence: TGTGCCTGCAGCCCAAGGGACAGGGGTTCCTACGAGCAGTACTTC. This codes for CACSPRDRGSYEQYF. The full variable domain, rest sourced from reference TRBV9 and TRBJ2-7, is DSGVTQTPKHLITATGQRVTLRCSPRSGDLSVYWYQQSLDQGLQFLIQYYNGEERAKGNILERFSAQQFPDLHSELNLSSLELGDSALYFCACSPRDRGSYEQYFGPGTRLTVT.

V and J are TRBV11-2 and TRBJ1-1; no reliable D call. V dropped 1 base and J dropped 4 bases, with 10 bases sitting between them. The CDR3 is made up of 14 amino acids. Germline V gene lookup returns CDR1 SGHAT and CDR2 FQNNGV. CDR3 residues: CASSLVGGITEAFF. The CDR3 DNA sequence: TGTGCCAGCAGCTTAGTAGGAGGGATCACTGAAGCTTTCTTT. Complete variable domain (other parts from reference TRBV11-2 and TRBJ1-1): EAGVAQSPRYKIIEKRQSVAFWCNPISGHATLYWYQQILGQGPKLLIQFQNNGVVDDSQLPKDRFSAERLKGVDSTLKIQPAKLEDSAVYLCASSLVGGITEAFFGQGTRLTVV.

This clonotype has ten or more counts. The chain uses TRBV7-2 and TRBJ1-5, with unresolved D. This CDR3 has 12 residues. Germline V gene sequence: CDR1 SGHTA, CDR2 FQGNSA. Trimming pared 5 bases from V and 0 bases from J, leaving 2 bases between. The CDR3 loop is CASSRSNQPQHF. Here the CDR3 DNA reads TGTGCCAGCAGCCGTAGCAATCAGCCCCAGCATTTT.

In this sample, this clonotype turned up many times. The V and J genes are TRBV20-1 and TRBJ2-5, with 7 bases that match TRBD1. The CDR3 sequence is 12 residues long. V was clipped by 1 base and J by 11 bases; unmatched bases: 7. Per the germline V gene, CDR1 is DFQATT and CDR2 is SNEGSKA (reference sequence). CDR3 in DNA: TGCAGTGCTAGAGTGATAGGGGACAGACAGTACTTC. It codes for CSARVIGDRQYF.

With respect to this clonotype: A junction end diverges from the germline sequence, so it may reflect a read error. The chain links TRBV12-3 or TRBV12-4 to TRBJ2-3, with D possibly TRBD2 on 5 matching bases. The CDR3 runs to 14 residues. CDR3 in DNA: TGTGCCAGCAGTTTCAAAGAGGGAACAGATACGCAATATTTT. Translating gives CASSFKEGTDTQYF.

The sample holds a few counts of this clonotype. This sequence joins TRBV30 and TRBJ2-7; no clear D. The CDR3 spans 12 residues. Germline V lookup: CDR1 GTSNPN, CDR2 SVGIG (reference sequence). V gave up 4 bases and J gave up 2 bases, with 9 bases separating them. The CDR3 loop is CAWNNNPYEQYF. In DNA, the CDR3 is TGTGCCTGGAATAACAATCCCTACGAGCAGTACTTC. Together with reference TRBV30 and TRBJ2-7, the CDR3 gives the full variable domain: SQTIHQWPATLVQPVGSPLSLECTVEGTSNPNLYWYRQAAGRGLQLLFYSVGIGQISSEVPQNLSASRPQDRQFILSSKKLLLSDSGFYLCAWNNNPYEQYFGPGTRLTVT.

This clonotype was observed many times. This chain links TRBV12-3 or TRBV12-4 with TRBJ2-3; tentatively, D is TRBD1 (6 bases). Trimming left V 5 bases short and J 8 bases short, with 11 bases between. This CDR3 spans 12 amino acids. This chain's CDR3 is CASSPQGITQYF. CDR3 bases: TGTGCCAGCAGTCCCCAGGGGATTACGCAGTATTTT.

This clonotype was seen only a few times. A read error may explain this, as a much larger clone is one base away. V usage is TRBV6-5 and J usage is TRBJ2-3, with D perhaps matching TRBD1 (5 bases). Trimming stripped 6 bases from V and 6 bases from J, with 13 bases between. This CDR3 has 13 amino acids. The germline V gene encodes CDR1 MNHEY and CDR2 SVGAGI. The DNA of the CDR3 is TGTGCCAGCAGCCGAAGGGGCCTGGATACGCAGTATTTT. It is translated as CASSRRGLDTQYF.

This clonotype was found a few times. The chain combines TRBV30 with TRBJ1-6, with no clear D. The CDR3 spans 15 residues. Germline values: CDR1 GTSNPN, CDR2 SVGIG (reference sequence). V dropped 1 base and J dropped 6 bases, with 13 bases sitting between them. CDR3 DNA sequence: TGTGCCTGGAGTGCACTGGACCGGCTTAATTCACCCCTCCACTTT. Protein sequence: CAWSALDRLNSPLHF.

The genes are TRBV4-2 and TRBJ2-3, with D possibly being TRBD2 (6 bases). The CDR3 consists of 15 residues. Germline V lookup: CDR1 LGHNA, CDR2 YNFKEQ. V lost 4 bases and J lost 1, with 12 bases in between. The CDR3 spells CASSPETGGTDTQYF. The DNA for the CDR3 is TGTGCCAGCAGCCCAGAGACGGGGGGCACAGATACGCAGTATTTT.

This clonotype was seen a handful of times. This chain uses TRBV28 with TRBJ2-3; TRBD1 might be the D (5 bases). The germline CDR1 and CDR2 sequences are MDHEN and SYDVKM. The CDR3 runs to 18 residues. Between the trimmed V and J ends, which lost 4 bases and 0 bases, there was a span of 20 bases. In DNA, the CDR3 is TGTGCCAGCAGTTCTTCTGAACAGGTTTTTGTTAGCACAGATACGCAGTATTTT. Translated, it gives CASSSSEQVFVSTDTQYF.

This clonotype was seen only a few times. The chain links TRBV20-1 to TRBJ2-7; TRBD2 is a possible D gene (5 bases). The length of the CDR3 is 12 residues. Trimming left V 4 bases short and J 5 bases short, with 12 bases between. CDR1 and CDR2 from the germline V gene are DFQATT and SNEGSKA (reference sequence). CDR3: CSAKRGPDEQYF. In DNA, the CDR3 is TGCAGTGCTAAACGGGGTCCGGACGAGCAGTACTTC.

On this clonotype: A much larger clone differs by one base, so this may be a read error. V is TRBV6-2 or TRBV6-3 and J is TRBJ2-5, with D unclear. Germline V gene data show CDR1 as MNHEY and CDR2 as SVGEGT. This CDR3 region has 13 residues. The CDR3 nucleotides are TGTGTCAGCAGACCGAGCGCGCAAGAGACCCAGTACTTC. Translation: CVSRPSAQETQYF.

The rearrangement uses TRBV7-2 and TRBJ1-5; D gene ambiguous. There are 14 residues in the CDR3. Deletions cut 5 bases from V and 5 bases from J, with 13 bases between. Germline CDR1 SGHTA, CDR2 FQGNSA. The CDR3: CASSPRFSDQPQHF. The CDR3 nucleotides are TGTGCCAGCAGCCCACGGTTTTCTGATCAGCCCCAGCATTTT.

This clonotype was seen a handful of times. CDR3 residues: CASSSGQGPRNTGELFF. The CDR3 nucleotides read TGTGCCAGCAGCTCGGGACAGGGCCCTCGGAACACCGGGGAGCTGTTTTTT. The chain couples TRBV7-9 to TRBJ2-2; TRBD1 matches 9 bases. Per the germline V gene, CDR1 is SEHNR and CDR2 is FQNEAQ (reference sequence). V lost 4 bases and J lost 1; bases outside the gene matches: 7. The CDR3 runs to 17 residues.

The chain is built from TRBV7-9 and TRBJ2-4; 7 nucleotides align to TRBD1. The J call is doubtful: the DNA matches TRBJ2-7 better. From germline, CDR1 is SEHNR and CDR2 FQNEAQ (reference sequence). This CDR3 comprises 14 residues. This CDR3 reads CASSPTGESYEQYF. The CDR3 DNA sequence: TGTGCCAGCAGCCCAACAGGGGAGTCCTACGAGCAGTACTTC.

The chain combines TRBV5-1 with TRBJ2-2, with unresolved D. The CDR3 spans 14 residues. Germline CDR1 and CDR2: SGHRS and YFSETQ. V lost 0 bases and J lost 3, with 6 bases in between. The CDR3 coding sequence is TGCGCCAGCAGCTTGGATCCCGACACCGGGGAGCTGTTTTTT. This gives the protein CASSLDPDTGELFF.

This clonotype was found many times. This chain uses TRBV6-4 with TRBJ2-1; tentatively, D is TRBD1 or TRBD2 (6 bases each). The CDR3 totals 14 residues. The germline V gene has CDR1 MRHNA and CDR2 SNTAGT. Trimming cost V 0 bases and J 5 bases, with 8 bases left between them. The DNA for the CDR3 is TGTGCCAGCAGTGACTCGGGGGGCAACAATGAGCAGTTCTTC. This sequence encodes CASSDSGGNNEQFF.

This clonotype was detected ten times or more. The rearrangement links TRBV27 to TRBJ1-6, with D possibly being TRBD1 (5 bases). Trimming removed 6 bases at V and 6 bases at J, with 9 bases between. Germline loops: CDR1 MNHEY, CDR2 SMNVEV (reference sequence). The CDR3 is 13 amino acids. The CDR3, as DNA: TGTGCCAGCAGGGGGGGAGGTAATTCACCCCTCCACTTT. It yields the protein CASRGGGNSPLHF.

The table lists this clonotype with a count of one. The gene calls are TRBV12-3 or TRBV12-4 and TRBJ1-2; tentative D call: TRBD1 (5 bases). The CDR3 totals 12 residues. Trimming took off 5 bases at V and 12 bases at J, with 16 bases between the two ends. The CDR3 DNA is TGTGCCAGCAGTGACGGGACCCCGAGGAACACCTTC. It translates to CASSDGTPRNTF.

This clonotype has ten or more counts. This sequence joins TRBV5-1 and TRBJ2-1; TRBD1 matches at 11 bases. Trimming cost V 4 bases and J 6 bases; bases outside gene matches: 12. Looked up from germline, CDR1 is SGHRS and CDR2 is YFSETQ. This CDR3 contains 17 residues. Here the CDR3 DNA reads TGCGCCAGCAGCCCGCTCCGGGACAGGGGGTCAATCAATGAGCAGTTCTTC. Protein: CASSPLRDRGSINEQFF.

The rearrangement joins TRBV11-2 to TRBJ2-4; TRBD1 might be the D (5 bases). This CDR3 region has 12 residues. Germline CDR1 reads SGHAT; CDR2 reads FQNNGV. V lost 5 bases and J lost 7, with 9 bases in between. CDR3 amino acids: CASSPGWNIQYF. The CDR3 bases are TGTGCCAGCAGCCCAGGGTGGAACATTCAGTACTTC.